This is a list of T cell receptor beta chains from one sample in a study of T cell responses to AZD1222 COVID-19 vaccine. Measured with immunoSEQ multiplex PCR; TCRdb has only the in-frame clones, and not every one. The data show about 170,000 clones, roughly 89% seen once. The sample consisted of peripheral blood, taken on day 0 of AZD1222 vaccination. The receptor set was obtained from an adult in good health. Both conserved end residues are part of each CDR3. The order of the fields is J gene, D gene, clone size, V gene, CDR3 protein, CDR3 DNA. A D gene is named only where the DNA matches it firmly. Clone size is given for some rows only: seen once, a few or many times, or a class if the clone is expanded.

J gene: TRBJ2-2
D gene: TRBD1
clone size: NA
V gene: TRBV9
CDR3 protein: CASSGTGDTGELFF
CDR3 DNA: TGTGCCAGCAGCGGGACAGGGGATACCGGGGAGCTGTTTTTT

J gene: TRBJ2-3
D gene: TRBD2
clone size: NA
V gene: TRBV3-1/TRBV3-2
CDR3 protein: CASSLRAAGGGDTQYF
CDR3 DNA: TGTGCCAGCAGCCTGCGGGCGGCGGGAGGGGGAGATACGCAGTATTTT

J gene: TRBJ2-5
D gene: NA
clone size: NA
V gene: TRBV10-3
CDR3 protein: CAISARSVHQETQYF
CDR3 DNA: TGTGCCATCAGCGCCAGGTCGGTCCATCAAGAGACCCAGTACTTC

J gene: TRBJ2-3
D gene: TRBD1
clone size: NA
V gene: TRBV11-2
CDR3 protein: CASSSLGGAGDTQYF
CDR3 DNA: TGTGCCAGCAGCTCGTTAGGGGGCGCAGGGGATACGCAGTATTTT

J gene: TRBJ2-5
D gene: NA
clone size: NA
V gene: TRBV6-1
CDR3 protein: CASSEGTLIQETQYF
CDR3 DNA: TGTGCCAGCAGTGAGGGGACCCTTATCCAAGAGACCCAGTACTTC

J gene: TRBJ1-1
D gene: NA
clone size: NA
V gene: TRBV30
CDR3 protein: CAWRLRGLANTEAFF
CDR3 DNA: TGTGCCTGGCGGTTGAGGGGGTTGGCGAACACTGAAGCTTTCTTT

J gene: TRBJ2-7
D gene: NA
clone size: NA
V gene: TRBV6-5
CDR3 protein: CASSHQGYWNYEQYF
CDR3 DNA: TGTGCCAGCAGTCACCAGGGGTACTGGAACTACGAGCAGTACTTC

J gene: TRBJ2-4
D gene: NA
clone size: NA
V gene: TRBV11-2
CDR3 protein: CASSLVRGLAKNIQYF
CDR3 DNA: TGTGCCAGCAGCTTAGTGAGGGGCCTCGCCAAAAACATTCAGTACTTC

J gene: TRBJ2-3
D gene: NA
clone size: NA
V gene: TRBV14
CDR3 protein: CASSLAGSFTDTQYF
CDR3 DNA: TGTGCCAGCAGTCTTGCCGGGAGCTTCACAGATACGCAGTATTTT

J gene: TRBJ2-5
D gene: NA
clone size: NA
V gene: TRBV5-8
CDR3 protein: CASSRQGGETQYF
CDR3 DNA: TGTGCCAGCAGCAGACAGGGAGGGGAGACCCAGTACTTC

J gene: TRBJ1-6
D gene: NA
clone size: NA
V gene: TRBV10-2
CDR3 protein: CASSEGQTNSPLHF
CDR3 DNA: TGCGCCAGCAGTGAAGGGCAGACGAATTCACCCCTCCACTTT

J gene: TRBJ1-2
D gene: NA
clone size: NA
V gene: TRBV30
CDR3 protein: CAWSVQTGPYGGYTF
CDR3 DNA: TGTGCCTGGAGTGTACAAACAGGTCCCTATGGGGGCTACACCTTC

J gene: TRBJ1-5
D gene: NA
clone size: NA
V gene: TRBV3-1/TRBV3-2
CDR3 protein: CASSPRLEGGNQSQHF
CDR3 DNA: TGTGCCAGCAGCCCCCGATTGGAGGGAGGCAATCAGTCCCAGCATTTT

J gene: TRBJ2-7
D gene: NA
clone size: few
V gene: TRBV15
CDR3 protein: CATSRGARGKDEQYF
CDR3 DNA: TGTGCCACCAGCAGAGGTGCTCGCGGGAAGGACGAGCAGTACTTC

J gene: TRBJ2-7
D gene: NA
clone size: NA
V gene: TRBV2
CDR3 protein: CASSESVGYEQYF
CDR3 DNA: TGTGCCAGCAGTGAATCAGTGGGCTACGAGCAGTACTTC

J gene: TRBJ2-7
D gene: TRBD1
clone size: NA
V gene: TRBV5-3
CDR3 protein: CARSFGTGNIYPYEQYF
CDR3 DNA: TGTGCCAGAAGCTTTGGGACAGGGAATATCTACCCTTACGAGCAGTACTTC

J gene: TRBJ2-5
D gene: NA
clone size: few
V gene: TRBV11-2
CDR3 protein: CASSFWGTETQYF
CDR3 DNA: TGTGCCAGCAGCTTTTGGGGCACAGAGACCCAGTACTTC

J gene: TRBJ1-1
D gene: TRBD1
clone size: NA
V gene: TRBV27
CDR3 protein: CASSLSPQGALNTEAFF
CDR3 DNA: TGTGCCAGCAGTTTATCGCCACAGGGGGCCTTGAACACTGAAGCTTTCTTT

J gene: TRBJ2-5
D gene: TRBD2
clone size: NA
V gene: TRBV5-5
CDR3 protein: CASSLEAPTSGGTQYF
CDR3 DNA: TGTGCCAGCAGCTTGGAGGCTCCCACATCGGGGGGGACCCAGTACTTC

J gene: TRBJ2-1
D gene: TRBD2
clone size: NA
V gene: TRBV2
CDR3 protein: CASSLVSGRAGEQFF
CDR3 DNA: TGTGCCAGCAGTCTAGTTAGCGGGAGGGCAGGTGAGCAGTTCTTC

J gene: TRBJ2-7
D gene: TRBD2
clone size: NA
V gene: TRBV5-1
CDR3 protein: CASSPGLAGGSSYEQYF
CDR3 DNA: TGCGCCAGCAGCCCGGGACTAGCGGGAGGGTCGTCCTACGAGCAGTACTTC

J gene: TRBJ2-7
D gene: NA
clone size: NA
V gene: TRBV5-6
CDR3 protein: CASKHDRQSYEQYF
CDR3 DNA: TGTGCCAGCAAACATGACAGACAATCCTACGAGCAGTACTTC

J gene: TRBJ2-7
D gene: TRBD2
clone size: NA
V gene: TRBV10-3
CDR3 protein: CAISESFSGDSYEQYF
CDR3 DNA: TGTGCCATCAGTGAGTCTTTTAGCGGGGACTCCTACGAGCAGTACTTC